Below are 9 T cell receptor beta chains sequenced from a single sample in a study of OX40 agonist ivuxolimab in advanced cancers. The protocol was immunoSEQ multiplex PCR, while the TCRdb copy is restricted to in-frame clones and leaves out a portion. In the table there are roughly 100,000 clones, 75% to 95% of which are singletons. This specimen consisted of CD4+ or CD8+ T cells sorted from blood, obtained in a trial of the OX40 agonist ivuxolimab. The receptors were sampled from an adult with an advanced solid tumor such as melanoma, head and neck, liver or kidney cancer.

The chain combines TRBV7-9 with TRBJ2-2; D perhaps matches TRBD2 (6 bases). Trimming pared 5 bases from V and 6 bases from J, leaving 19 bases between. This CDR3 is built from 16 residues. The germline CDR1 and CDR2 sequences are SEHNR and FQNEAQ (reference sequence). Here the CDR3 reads CASSPMRGRSSGELFF. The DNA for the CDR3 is TGTGCCAGCAGCCCCATGCGGGGTCGTAGTTCCGGGGAGCTGTTTTTT.

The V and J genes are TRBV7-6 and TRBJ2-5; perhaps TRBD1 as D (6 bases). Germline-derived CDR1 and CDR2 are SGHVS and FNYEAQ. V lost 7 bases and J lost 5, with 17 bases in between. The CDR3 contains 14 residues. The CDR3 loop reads CASTRNQGQETQYF. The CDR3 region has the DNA TGTGCCAGCACCCGAAATCAGGGGCAGGAGACCCAGTACTTC. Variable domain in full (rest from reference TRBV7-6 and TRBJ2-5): GAGVSQSPRYKVTKRGQDVALRCDPISGHVSLYWYRQALGQGPEFLTYFNYEAQQDKSGLPNDRFSAERPEGSISTLTIQRTEQRDSAMYRCASTRNQGQETQYFGPGTRLLVL.

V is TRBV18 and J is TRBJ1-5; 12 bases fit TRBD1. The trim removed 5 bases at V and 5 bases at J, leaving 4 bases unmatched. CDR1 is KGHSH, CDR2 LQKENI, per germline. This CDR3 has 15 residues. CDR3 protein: CASSEGTGGDQPQHF. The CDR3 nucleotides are TGTGCCAGCTCAGAAGGGACAGGGGGCGATCAGCCCCAGCATTTT.

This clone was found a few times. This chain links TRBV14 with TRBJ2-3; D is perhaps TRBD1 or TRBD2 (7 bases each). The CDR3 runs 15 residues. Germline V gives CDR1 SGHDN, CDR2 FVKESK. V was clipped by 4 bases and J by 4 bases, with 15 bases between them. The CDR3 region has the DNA TGTGCCAGCAGCCGGCAGGGAGGGGGCCCAGATACGCAGTATTTT. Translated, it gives CASSRQGGGPDTQYF.

CDR3 sequence reads: CASSGLADTQYF. The CDR3 nucleotides are TGTGCCAGCAGCGGACTAGCGGATACGCAGTATTTT. The J gene is TRBJ2-3, the V gene TRBV7-6; TRBD2 matches at 9 bases. Trimming at V came to 5 bases and at J to 6 bases, leaving 0 bases not matched to a gene. The CDR3 totals 12 residues. CDR1 is SGHVS, CDR2 FNYEAQ, per germline.

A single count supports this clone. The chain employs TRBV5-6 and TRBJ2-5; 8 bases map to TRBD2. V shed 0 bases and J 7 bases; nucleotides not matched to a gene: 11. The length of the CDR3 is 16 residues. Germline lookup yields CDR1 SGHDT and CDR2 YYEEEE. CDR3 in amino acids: CASSLGGLAQSWTQYF. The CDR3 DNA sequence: TGTGCCAGCAGCTTGGGTGGACTAGCCCAGAGTTGGACCCAGTACTTC.

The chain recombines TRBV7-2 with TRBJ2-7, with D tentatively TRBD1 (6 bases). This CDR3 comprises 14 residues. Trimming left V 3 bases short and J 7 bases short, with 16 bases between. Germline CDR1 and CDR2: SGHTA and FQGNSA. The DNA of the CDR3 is TGTGCCAGCAGCTTTAGGCAGGGGCTCCCAGAGCAGTACTTC. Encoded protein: CASSFRQGLPEQYF.

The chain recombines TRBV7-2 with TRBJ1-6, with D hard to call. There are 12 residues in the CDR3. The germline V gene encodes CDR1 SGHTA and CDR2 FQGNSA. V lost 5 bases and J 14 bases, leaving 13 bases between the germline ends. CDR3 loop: CASSPYGVTLHF. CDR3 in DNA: TGTGCCAGCAGCCCTTACGGGGTCACCCTCCACTTT.

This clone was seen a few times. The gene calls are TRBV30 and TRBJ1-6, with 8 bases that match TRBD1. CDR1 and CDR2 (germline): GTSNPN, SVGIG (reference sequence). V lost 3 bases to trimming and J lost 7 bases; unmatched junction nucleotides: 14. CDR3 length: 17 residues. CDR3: CAWRRETGVRWNSPLHF. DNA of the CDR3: TGTGCCTGGAGGAGAGAGACAGGGGTGAGGTGGAATTCACCCCTCCACTTT. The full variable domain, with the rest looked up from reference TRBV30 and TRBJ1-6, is SQTIHQWPATLVQPVGSPLSLECTVEGTSNPNLYWYRQAAGRGLQLLFYSVGIGQISSEVPQNLSASRPQDRQFILSSKKLLLSDSGFYLCAWRRETGVRWNSPLHFGNGTRLTVT.